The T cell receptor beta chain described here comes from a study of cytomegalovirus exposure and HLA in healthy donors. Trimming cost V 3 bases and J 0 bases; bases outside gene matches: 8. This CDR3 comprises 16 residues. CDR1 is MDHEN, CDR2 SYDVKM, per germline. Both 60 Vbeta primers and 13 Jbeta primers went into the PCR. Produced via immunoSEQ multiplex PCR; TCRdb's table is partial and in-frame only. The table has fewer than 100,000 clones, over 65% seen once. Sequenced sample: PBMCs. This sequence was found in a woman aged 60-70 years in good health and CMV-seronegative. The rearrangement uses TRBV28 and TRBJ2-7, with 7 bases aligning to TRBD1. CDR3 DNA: TGTGCCAGCAGTTTCCACCTACAGGGGAGCTCCTACGAGCAGTACTTC. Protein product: CASSFHLQGSSYEQYF.